The 31 T cell receptor beta chains below come from one sample, sequenced in a study of control samples from healthy donors and cancer patients (dated by TCRdb to 2018 to 2020). Receptor amplification or capture employed the immunoSEQ multiplex PCR assay. In TCRdb, the immuneACCESS table is reduced to in-frame sequences with V and J assigned. These tables do not hold every clone; where another copy was compared, an unresolved V gene accounts for under half, and the others remain unexplained. The sample table lists some 150,000 clones, just under 95% of them with a count of one. The ten biggest clones cover 4.1% of the sample. The specimen was blood. The receptors stem from a woman aged 55-69 years in good health.

The J gene is TRBJ2-7, the V gene TRBV6-5, with 7 bases matching TRBD1. The CDR3 sequence is 15 residues long. V lost 1 base and J lost 3; bases outside the gene matches: 6. Germline V lookup: CDR1 MNHEY, CDR2 SVGAGI. The CDR3 DNA follows: TGTGCCAGCAGTTACTTGGACAGGACTTACTACGAGCAGTACTTC. It codes for CASSYLDRTYYEQYF.

This clone was observed once. The gene calls are TRBV6-2 or TRBV6-3 and TRBJ2-1; D possibly corresponds to TRBD1 (6 bases). CDR1 and CDR2 from the germline V gene are MNHEY and SVGEGT. This CDR3 is 15 amino acids long. The V and J ends lost 6 bases and 0 bases respectively, with 12 bases between them. The CDR3 DNA reads as TGTGCCAGCAGCCCCGGGACATCCTCCTACAATGAGCAGTTCTTC. Encoded protein: CASSPGTSSYNEQFF.

The chain employs TRBV9 and TRBJ1-6; no firm D call. The CDR3 spans 14 residues. In germline, CDR1 is SGDLS, CDR2 YYNGEE. V lost 2 bases and J lost 5, with 8 bases in between. CDR3 sequence (DNA): TGTGCCAGCAGCGTTTGGGGTAATAATTCACCCCTCCACTTT. It translates to CASSVWGNNSPLHF. Full variable domain (rest looked up from reference TRBV9 and TRBJ1-6): DSGVTQTPKHLITATGQRVTLRCSPRSGDLSVYWYQQSLDQGLQFLIQYYNGEERAKGNILERFSAQQFPDLHSELNLSSLELGDSALYFCASSVWGNNSPLHFGNGTRLTVT.

This sequence joins TRBV19 and TRBJ1-4; perhaps TRBD1 as D (5 bases). With 4 bases removed from V and 8 bases from J, the gap between germline ends came to 14 bases. The CDR3 extends over 14 amino acids. The germline gives CDR1 LNHDA, CDR2 SQIVND (reference sequence). The CDR3 sequence: CASSTGTPGEKLFF. In nucleotides, the CDR3 is TGTGCCAGTAGTACGGGGACCCCCGGAGAAAAACTGTTTTTT.

The chain joins TRBV5-1 to TRBJ2-1; TRBD2 aligns across 7 bases. The CDR3 has 18 amino acids. Per germline, CDR1 SGHRS and CDR2 YFSETQ. V lost 0 bases to trimming and J lost 1 base; unmatched junction nucleotides: 10. The CDR3 region has the DNA TGCGCCAGCAGCTTGGGGGCTAGCGGTTTACTGTCCTACAATGAGCAGTTCTTC. Its protein product is CASSLGASGLLSYNEQFF.

This clone was found once. This chain connects TRBV6-4 to TRBJ1-5; TRBD1 is a possible D gene (5 bases). Trimming pared 0 bases from V and 4 bases from J, leaving 19 bases between. CDR3 size: 18 residues. Germline assignment: CDR1 MRHNA and CDR2 SNTAGT. CDR3 residues: CASSDSELRGRENQPQHF. In DNA form, the CDR3 reads TGTGCCAGCAGTGACTCGGAACTTCGGGGGAGGGAGAATCAGCCCCAGCATTTT.

The chain couples TRBV30 to TRBJ1-2; no definite D call. The CDR3 spans 14 residues. Trimming took 2 bases from V and 4 from J, leaving 14 bases between them. CDR1 and CDR2 from the germline V gene are GTSNPN and SVGIG (reference sequence). This CDR3 is CAWSKRSGFYGYTF. As DNA, the CDR3 is TGTGCCTGGAGTAAGCGGTCGGGGTTCTATGGCTACACCTTC.

V is TRBV5-1 and J is TRBJ1-1; D is possibly TRBD1 (5 bases). CDR3 size: 14 residues. Germline assignment: CDR1 SGHRS and CDR2 YFSETQ. V lost 0 bases to trimming and J lost 8 bases, with 14 bases between them. CDR3 nucleotide sequence: TGCGCCAGCAGCTTGGGGGATTCTTCAGGGGAAGCTTTCTTT. This translates into CASSLGDSSGEAFF.

V gene TRBV4-2 combines with J gene TRBJ1-1, with 10 nucleotides matching TRBD1. Germline-derived CDR1 and CDR2 are LGHNA and YNFKEQ. Trimming took 0 bases from V and 7 from J; bases not matched to a gene: 8. This CDR3 comprises 16 residues. CDR3 bases: TGTGCCAGCAGCCAAGACCTCGGGACAGGGGTTGTTGAAGCTTTCTTT. Translated, it gives CASSQDLGTGVVEAFF.

The CDR3, as DNA: TGTGCCAGCATTAGAGGGACAGGGAGATCCTACGAGCAGTACTTC. Translating it yields CASIRGTGRSYEQYF. V is TRBV6-6 and J is TRBJ2-7, with TRBD1 matching 9 bases. The CDR3 sequence is 15 residues long. The germline CDR1 and CDR2 sequences are MNHNY and SVGAGI (reference sequence). J gave up 1 base and V 7 bases, and 8 bases lay outside the gene matches.

V gene TRBV7-2 combines with J gene TRBJ1-1, with 7 bases that match TRBD1. V lost 4 bases to trimming and J lost 0 bases; unmatched junction nucleotides: 2. The CDR3 contains 14 residues. Germline CDR1 and CDR2: SGHTA and FQGNSA. As DNA, the CDR3 is TGTGCCAGCAGCTGGGGACAGCTGAACACTGAAGCTTTCTTT. Residues: CASSWGQLNTEAFF.

The chain recombines TRBV4-3 with TRBJ2-3, with 10 bases fitting TRBD2. Germline CDR1 and CDR2: LGHNA and YSLEER. The CDR3 has 16 residues. V shed 4 bases, J shed 2 bases, and the junction held 6 bases outside the gene matches. CDR3 region: CASSLQAGGITDTQYF. CDR3 nucleotide sequence: TGCGCCAGCAGCCTTCAAGCGGGGGGGATCACAGATACGCAGTATTTT.

This sequence joins TRBV7-2 and TRBJ1-6; D possibly corresponds to TRBD1 (5 bases). Trimming stripped 5 bases from V and 0 bases from J, with 14 bases between. The CDR3 is 17 residues long. Germline assignment: CDR1 SGHTA and CDR2 FQGNSA. CDR3 DNA: TGTGCCAGCAGCCAAATTTGGGGGGGCTCCTATAATTCACCCCTCCACTTT. This gives the protein CASSQIWGGSYNSPLHF.

The chain combines TRBV10-3 with TRBJ2-1; TRBD2 matches at 9 bases. This CDR3 has 14 amino acids. Germline CDR1 reads ENHRY; CDR2 reads SYGVKD. Trimming at V came to 10 bases and at J to 2 bases, leaving 6 bases not matched to a gene. This chain's CDR3 is CATLASGAYNEQFF. In DNA form, the CDR3 reads TGTGCCACTCTAGCTAGCGGGGCCTACAATGAGCAGTTCTTC.

V gene TRBV28 combines with J gene TRBJ1-1; D gene uncertain. Germline CDR1 reads MDHEN; CDR2 reads SYDVKM. There are 12 residues in the CDR3. Trimming took off 8 bases at V and 3 bases at J, with 10 bases between the two ends. The CDR3 coding sequence is TGTGCCAGCTTAACAGTGGACACTGAAGCTTTCTTT. As protein: CASLTVDTEAFF.

This sequence joins TRBV30 and TRBJ1-1; 9 bases align to TRBD1. V trimming: 4 bases; J trimming: 1 base; junction bases outside the gene matches: 1. The CDR3 loop spans 13 amino acids. Germline CDR1 and CDR2: GTSNPN and SVGIG (reference sequence). The CDR3 nucleotides are TGTGCCTGGACGGACAGGGGGAACACTGAAGCTTTCTTT. Translated: CAWTDRGNTEAFF.

The chain recombines TRBV12-5 with TRBJ1-5; D may be TRBD1 (6 bases). Germline assignment: CDR1 LGHNT and CDR2 FRNRAP. Trimming took 0 bases from V and 3 from J, leaving 12 bases between them. This CDR3 has 16 amino acids. The CDR3 bases are TGTGCTAGTGGTTTGGTAGGGGGGGCTGTCAATCAGCCCCAGCATTTT. It encodes CASGLVGGAVNQPQHF.

V gene TRBV2 combines with J gene TRBJ2-3; D is perhaps TRBD2 (5 bases). The CDR3 is 14 residues long. CDR1 and CDR2 from the germline V gene are SNHLY and FYNNEI. Deletions cut 6 bases from V and 5 bases from J, with 15 bases between. The DNA for the CDR3 is TGTGCCAGCAGCCAGACTAATTTGGTAGATACGCAGTATTTT. Translation: CASSQTNLVDTQYF.

The chain joins TRBV3-1 (or the pseudogene TRBV3-2) to TRBJ2-7; TRBD2 might be the D (6 bases). Germline loops: CDR1 LGHDT, CDR2 YNNKEL (reference sequence). The CDR3 consists of 15 residues. The V gene lost 3 bases and the J gene lost 7 bases, with 19 bases spanning the gap. The CDR3 coding sequence is TGTGCCAGCAGCCATCAAGGAGGACCGGCGGGGGAGCAGTACTTC. Encoded protein: CASSHQGGPAGEQYF.

This sequence joins TRBV2 and TRBJ1-3, with D perhaps matching TRBD1 (5 bases). CDR3 length: 13 residues. Germline V gives CDR1 SNHLY, CDR2 FYNNEI. The germline V and J ends were trimmed by 4 bases and 4 bases, with 8 bases remaining between them. The CDR3, as DNA: TGTGCCAGCAGTGGGCCAGGGGGAAACACCATATATTTT. It codes for CASSGPGGNTIYF.

CDR3 sequence: CASSRNTGYDEQFF. The DNA of the CDR3 is TGTGCCAGCAGCCGAAATACAGGGTACGATGAGCAGTTCTTC. This chain uses TRBV7-3 with TRBJ2-1, with TRBD1 as a possible D gene (6 bases). Germline V gene sequence: CDR1 SGHTA, CDR2 FQGTGA. V dropped 5 bases and J dropped 8 bases, with 16 bases sitting between them. This CDR3 comprises 14 residues.

This chain joins TRBV6-2 or TRBV6-3 and TRBJ2-1, with TRBD2 identical over 8 bases. J was trimmed by 7 bases and V by 4 bases; bases with no gene match: 9. This CDR3 comprises 15 residues. Per germline, CDR1 MNHEY and CDR2 SVGEGT. CDR3 bases: TGTGCCAGCAGTTCCCCCGGGACTAGTTGGAATGAGCAGTTCTTC. The encoded protein is CASSSPGTSWNEQFF.

This rearrangement joins TRBV11-3 to TRBJ1-3; D unresolved. The CDR3 extends over 13 amino acids. Germline values: CDR1 SGHNT, CDR2 YENEEA. Between the trimmed V and J ends, which lost 3 bases and 3 bases, there was a span of 6 bases. The CDR3: CASSFGYGNTIYF. CDR3 DNA: TGTGCCAGCAGCTTCGGATATGGAAACACCATATATTTT.

The genes are TRBV28 and TRBJ1-3; TRBD1 might be the D (5 bases). The germline V gene has CDR1 MDHEN and CDR2 SYDVKM. The CDR3 contains 16 residues. With 3 bases removed from V and 2 bases from J, the gap between germline ends came to 14 bases. CDR3 protein: CASSFPQGIAGNTIYF. The CDR3 coding sequence is TGTGCCAGCAGTTTTCCCCAGGGTATTGCTGGAAACACCATATATTTT.

This clone was seen only once. J is TRBJ2-4 and V is TRBV5-4; the D gene is possibly TRBD1 (6 bases). Germline V gene sequence: CDR1 SGHNT, CDR2 YYREEE (reference sequence). The V end lost 1 base, the J end lost 13 bases, and 18 bases lay between the germline ends. The CDR3 covers 14 residues. The CDR3 DNA is TGTGCCAGCAGCTTGACAGGGCAGAGGGGGTTCCAGTACTTC. It is translated as CASSLTGQRGFQYF.

The chain couples TRBV3-1 (or the pseudogene TRBV3-2) to TRBJ1-3, with 8 bases aligning to TRBD1. Germline-derived CDR1 and CDR2 are LGHDT and YNNKEL (reference sequence). The V and J ends lost 2 bases and 0 bases, in that order; junction bases with no gene match: 0. The CDR3 runs 15 residues. CDR3 sequence: CASSQTGGSGNTIYF. CDR3 bases: TGTGCCAGCAGCCAAACAGGGGGCTCTGGAAACACCATATATTTT.

The CDR3 nucleotides are TGTGCCAGCAGCCAGGCTGTAGGGGCACCGGATGGGCAAGAGACCCAGTACTTC. This codes for CASSQAVGAPDGQETQYF. This chain connects TRBV3-1 (or the pseudogene TRBV3-2) to TRBJ2-5; tentatively, D is TRBD1 (5 bases). The CDR3 extends over 18 amino acids. Germline values: CDR1 LGHDT, CDR2 YNNKEL (reference sequence). Trimming stripped 3 bases from V and 2 bases from J, with 22 bases between.

The genes are TRBV24-1 and TRBJ2-1; possibly TRBD1 for D (6 bases). Germline loops: CDR1 KGHDR, CDR2 SFDVKD. The germline V and J ends were trimmed by 4 bases and 9 bases, with 12 bases remaining between them. This CDR3 region has 13 residues. As DNA, the CDR3 is TGTGCCACCAGTGAGGCAGGGGTCACTGAGCAGTTCTTC. It translates to CATSEAGVTEQFF.

The chain recombines TRBV20-1 with TRBJ1-5, with TRBD1 matching over 7 bases. Germline CDR1 reads DFQATT; CDR2 reads SNEGSKA (reference sequence). CDR3 length: 14 amino acids. V lost 3 bases, J lost 6 bases, and 8 bases stayed unmatched. CDR3 protein: CSASAGGAFQPQHF. CDR3 coding DNA: TGCAGTGCTAGTGCAGGGGGAGCGTTTCAGCCCCAGCATTTT.

The genes are TRBV20-1 and TRBJ1-3; 9 nucleotides align to TRBD1. This CDR3 is 17 amino acids long. Trimming at V came to 3 bases and at J to 0 bases, leaving 9 bases not matched to a gene. CDR1 DFQATT and CDR2 SNEGSKA come from the germline V gene (reference sequence). CDR3 DNA: TGCAGTGCTAGTGGAGGTCGGGACAGGGTCTCTGGAAACACCATATATTTT. Protein sequence: CSASGGRDRVSGNTIYF.

The genes are TRBV5-1 and TRBJ2-7, with D hard to call. Looked up from germline, CDR1 is SGHRS and CDR2 is YFSETQ. V lost 4 bases, J lost 3 bases, and 14 bases lay in between. The CDR3 covers 14 residues. CDR3 region: CASSRSSINYEQYF. In DNA, the CDR3 is TGCGCCAGCAGCCGCTCCTCGATCAACTACGAGCAGTACTTC.